Shown below are 27 T cell receptor beta chains from a single sample sequenced in a study of CXCR3-negative and CXCR3-positive naive CD8 T cells (dated by TCRdb to the late 2010s). Points the paper makes about the study in general: Compared with CXCR3-negative naive cells, CXCR3-positive naive cells had TRB CDR3s with higher hydrophobicity (lower Kidera factor 4), lower energy, and higher strength and volume indices.

Their target antigens are unknown. For sequencing, a NextSeq 550 was employed. The Human TCR Profiling Kit (MiLaboratory) was used to make UMI-labeled 5' RACE TRB cDNA libraries. The reads, reprocessed by TCRdb, yield one row per CDR3 protein sequence and no DNA. This sample's table contains 55,000 to 75,000 distinct CDR3 sequences. Around 0.7% of the sample belongs to the ten largest clones. Sequences were obtained from naive CXCR3+ CD8+ T cells from blood. The cell subset or site label corresponds to: CD45RO-CCR7+CD27+CD95- naive CD8+ T cells expressing CXCR3 (TNR3+). The receptors derive from a human donor in good health. Some clones in this sample may be carry-over from other donors' samples.

V usage is TRBV27 and J usage is TRBJ2-1; TCRdb lists TRBD1, though no DNA is available to test this call. There are 15 residues in the CDR3. Germline V gene lookup returns CDR1 MNHEY and CDR2 SMNVEV (reference sequence). CDR3 loop: CASSSPGQGESEQFF.

The V call is TRBV6-5, the J call TRBJ2-2; the TCRdb call, TRBD2, lacks DNA for checking. Germline lookup yields CDR1 MNHEY and CDR2 SVGAGI. The CDR3 runs to 16 residues. The CDR3 sequence: CASSPGLVFMTGELFF.

The CDR3 protein is CSVVRNNEQFF. The chain carries TRBV29-1 and TRBJ2-1. The CDR3 has 11 amino acids. In germline, CDR1 is SQVTM, CDR2 ANQGSEA.

This rearrangement joins TRBV7-2 to TRBJ2-3; the TCRdb call, TRBD2, lacks DNA for checking. Germline-derived CDR1 and CDR2 are SGHTA and FQGNSA. CDR3 length: 15 amino acids. The CDR3 loop reads CASSGTSGPTDTQYF.

V usage is TRBV14 and J usage is TRBJ1-6; TCRdb gives TRBD1 as the D gene, but with no DNA this cannot be confirmed. The CDR3 has 15 residues. Germline assignment: CDR1 SGHDN and CDR2 FVKESK. CDR3 region: CASSQWETGGLPLHF.

The V call is TRBV29-1, the J call TRBJ2-7. Germline CDR1 is SQVTM and CDR2 is ANQGSEA. The CDR3 is 11 amino acids. CDR3 amino acids: CSVIRGYEQYF.

This CDR3 is CASSFTRFRQPQHF. The gene calls are TRBV28 and TRBJ1-5. Germline CDR1 MDHEN, CDR2 SYDVKM. The CDR3 runs to 14 residues.

The rearrangement links TRBV7-2 to TRBJ2-7; the D call from TCRdb, TRBD1, cannot be confirmed without DNA. Germline V gene data show CDR1 as SGHTA and CDR2 as FQGNSA. The CDR3 has 14 residues. This CDR3 is CASSFLGGANEQYF.

The rearrangement links TRBV29-1 to TRBJ2-5; the D gene TCRdb calls, TRBD1, cannot be checked with no DNA. Germline CDR1 SQVTM, CDR2 ANQGSEA. The CDR3 consists of 13 residues. The CDR3 sequence: CSVEEGGLETQYF.

This chain connects TRBV19 to TRBJ2-2; the TRBD2 assignment by TCRdb is unverifiable without DNA. In germline, CDR1 is LNHDA, CDR2 SQIVND (reference sequence). The CDR3 runs to 15 residues. CDR3 region: CASSMRGIGTGELFF.

The rearrangement joins TRBV20-1 to TRBJ1-1; TCRdb indicates TRBD1, and absent DNA this call remains unverified. Germline V gene data show CDR1 as DFQATT and CDR2 as SNEGSKA (reference sequence). The CDR3 extends over 15 amino acids. The CDR3 is CSARDFPGARTEAFF.

The chain has TRBV28 and TRBJ2-7. CDR3 length equals 12 residues. The V gene's germline CDR1 is MDHEN and CDR2 SYDVKM. The CDR3 here is CASSSLSYEQYF.

V and J are TRBV4-2 and TRBJ1-1; TCRdb reports TRBD1, a call that lacks DNA to check it against. Germline assignment: CDR1 LGHNA and CDR2 YNFKEQ. The CDR3 covers 15 residues. This CDR3 reads CASIATGTTDTEAFF.

V and J are TRBV6-2 or TRBV6-3 and TRBJ1-1. The germline V gene encodes CDR1 MNHEY and CDR2 SVGEGT. This CDR3 comprises 17 residues. CDR3 residues: CASSYGGALIWDTEAFF.

The V and J genes are TRBV4-3 and TRBJ2-7; TCRdb outputs TRBD1, but without DNA this stays unchecked. The CDR3 sequence is 14 residues long. CDR1 and CDR2 (germline): LGHNA, YSLEER. CDR3 sequence: CASSQDWGGYEQYF.

The gene calls are TRBV21-1 and TRBJ2-7; TCRdb reports TRBD1, a call that lacks DNA to check it against. TRBV21-1 is termed a pseudogene. The CDR3 has 16 amino acids. CDR3 sequence reads: CASSRGTPGPSYEQYF.

V and J are TRBV7-8 and TRBJ2-3; the D call of TRBD1 rests on TCRdb alone, since no DNA is present to check it. CDR3 length: 16 residues. The germline gives CDR1 SGHVS, CDR2 FQNEAQ. The CDR3 spells CASSSPTGGPGDTQYF.

The J gene is TRBJ2-3, the V gene TRBV18. Germline CDR1 is KGHSH and CDR2 is LQKENI. The CDR3 contains 12 residues. The CDR3 loop is CASSPTADTQYF. Full variable domain (rest looked up from reference TRBV18 and TRBJ2-3): NAGVMQNPRHLVRRRGQEARLRCSPMKGHSHVYWYRQLPEEGLKFMVYLQKENIIDESGMPKERFSAEFPKEGPSILRIQQVVRGDSAAYFCASSPTADTQYFGPGTRLTVL.

The chain couples TRBV4-1 to TRBJ2-1; the TCRdb D gene call, TRBD1, has no DNA to confirm it. The CDR3 runs to 16 residues. Germline V gives CDR1 MGHRA, CDR2 YSYEKL. CDR3 protein: CASSHPGTRGLNEQFF.

The chain recombines TRBV20-1 with TRBJ1-1; TCRdb gives TRBD1 as the D gene, but with no DNA this cannot be confirmed. The CDR3 has 14 amino acids. In germline, CDR1 is DFQATT, CDR2 SNEGSKA (reference sequence). The chain's CDR3 is CSAFPTDMNTEASF.

The J gene is TRBJ2-5, the V gene TRBV7-6; TCRdb picks TRBD2, but there is no DNA to check that call. The V gene's germline CDR1 is SGHVS and CDR2 FNYEAQ. CDR3 size: 16 residues. The CDR3 region is CASSLVAGGRQETQYF.

The chain uses TRBV28 and TRBJ2-7; TCRdb proposes TRBD2, but this gene call is untestable without DNA. This CDR3 has 14 residues. CDR1 is MDHEN and CDR2 is SYDVKM in the germline V gene. This CDR3 is CASSWGLNSYEQYF.

V gene TRBV14 combines with J gene TRBJ2-5; TCRdb gives TRBD2 as the D gene, but with no DNA this cannot be confirmed. Germline CDR1 and CDR2: SGHDN and FVKESK. This CDR3 comprises 13 residues. The CDR3 protein is CASSLYGRETQYF.

The genes are TRBV4-3 and TRBJ1-1. Germline CDR1 is LGHNA and CDR2 is YSLEER. The CDR3 contains 15 residues. The CDR3 is CASSQDLSKATEAFF.

The chain uses TRBV6-5 and TRBJ2-7. This CDR3 spans 14 amino acids. In germline, CDR1 is MNHEY, CDR2 SVGAGI. CDR3 region: CASSVSSDAYEQYF.

The chain carries TRBV7-9 and TRBJ2-5; without DNA, the TCRdb call of TRBD1 cannot be checked. Germline V gene sequence: CDR1 SEHNR, CDR2 FQNEAQ (reference sequence). The CDR3 covers 17 residues. The CDR3 sequence is CASSPPMLGVIIETQYF.

The genes are TRBV4-3 and TRBJ1-1; TCRdb indicates TRBD1, and absent DNA this call remains unverified. The CDR3 has 15 amino acids. Germline lookup yields CDR1 LGHNA and CDR2 YSLEER. CDR3 loop: CASSQDRGLNTEAFF.